The 7 T cell receptor beta chains listed next were all sequenced from one sample in a study of control samples from healthy donors and cancer patients. Here immunoSEQ multiplex PCR was the method, and the copy in TCRdb shows in-frame clones only, minus some. The sample has 6,000 to 7,500 clones, over 60% seen once. Sequenced material: formalin-fixed, paraffin-embedded tissue. These receptors all stem from a male donor with melanoma.

The chain carries TRBV28 and TRBJ1-2; weak D call: TRBD1 (6 bases). This CDR3 spans 15 amino acids. Germline V CDR1 and CDR2: MDHEN, SYDVKM. The germline V and J ends were trimmed by 1 base and 2 bases, with 11 bases remaining between them. The CDR3 DNA reads TGTGCCAGCAGTTTATATGGGGGCGGAAACTATGGCTACACCTTC. Translating gives CASSLYGGGNYGYTF.

The chain is built from TRBV6-5 and TRBJ2-1; D is undetermined. The length of the CDR3 is 13 residues. Between the trimmed V and J ends, which lost 0 bases and 10 bases, there was a span of 10 bases. Per the germline V gene, CDR1 is MNHEY and CDR2 is SVGAGI. The CDR3: CASSYSGTVEQFF. The CDR3 DNA is TGTGCCAGCAGTTACTCCGGAACCGTCGAGCAGTTCTTC.

V usage is TRBV27 and J usage is TRBJ2-6; D gene ambiguous. The germline V gene has CDR1 MNHEY and CDR2 SMNVEV (reference sequence). This CDR3 is 18 amino acids long. Trimming cost V 5 bases and J 10 bases, with 27 bases left between them. The CDR3 DNA reads as TGTGCCAGCAGTCTATATAATCCTGGCTACAAAGTCGGGAACGTCCTGACTTTC. It is translated as CASSLYNPGYKVGNVLTF. The full variable domain, with the rest looked up from reference TRBV27 and TRBJ2-6, is EAQVTQNPRYLITVTGKKLTVTCSQNMNHEYMSWYRQDPGLGLRQIYYSMNVEVTDKGDVPEGYKVSRKEKRNFPLILESPSPNQTSLYFCASSLYNPGYKVGNVLTFGAGSRLTVL.

V gene TRBV7-2 combines with J gene TRBJ2-1; D assignment may be TRBD1 or TRBD2 (5 bases each). The V end was cut by 3 bases, the J end by 10 bases, with 10 bases between. The CDR3 is 12 residues long. Germline CDR1 is SGHTA and CDR2 is FQGNSA. This CDR3 is CASSFMGEEQFF. Written as DNA, the CDR3 is TGTGCCAGCAGCTTTATGGGGGAAGAGCAGTTCTTC.

V and J are TRBV24-1 and TRBJ1-5, with 10 bases matching TRBD1. Trimming at V came to 9 bases and at J to 2 bases, leaving 0 bases not matched to a gene. The CDR3 totals 13 residues. Germline CDR1 is KGHDR and CDR2 is SFDVKD. CDR3 protein: CATGTGGNQPQHF. CDR3 nucleotides: TGTGCCACCGGGACAGGGGGCAATCAGCCCCAGCATTTT.

This chain uses TRBV7-2 with TRBJ2-1, with D unresolved. This CDR3 comprises 12 residues. The germline CDR1 and CDR2 sequences are SGHTA and FQGNSA. The V end was cut by 5 bases, the J end by 5 bases, with 7 bases between. The CDR3 region is CASSRYNNEQFF. The CDR3 DNA sequence: TGTGCCAGCAGCCGATACAACAATGAGCAGTTCTTC. The complete variable domain, with remaining parts taken from reference TRBV7-2 and TRBJ2-1, reads GAGVSQSPSNKVTEKGKDVELRCDPISGHTALYWYRQSLGQGLEFLIYFQGNSAPDKSGLPSDRFSAERTGGSVSTLTIQRTQQEDSAVYLCASSRYNNEQFFGPGTRLTVL.

This chain joins TRBV7-2 and TRBJ2-1; TRBD2 aligns across 10 bases. CDR3 length: 15 amino acids. Germline V gene lookup returns CDR1 SGHTA and CDR2 FQGNSA. Trimming cost V 3 bases and J 9 bases; bases outside gene matches: 8. The CDR3 loop is CASSFLAGVPVEQFF. In DNA, the CDR3 is TGTGCCAGCAGCTTCCTAGCGGGAGTGCCGGTTGAGCAGTTCTTC. Variable domain in full (rest from reference TRBV7-2 and TRBJ2-1): GAGVSQSPSNKVTEKGKDVELRCDPISGHTALYWYRQSLGQGLEFLIYFQGNSAPDKSGLPSDRFSAERTGGSVSTLTIQRTQQEDSAVYLCASSFLAGVPVEQFFGPGTRLTVL.